This TCR beta chain was identified in a study of blood T cell repertoires in COVID-19. Study context: Whether acute or convalescent, the COVID-19 samples came from the United States, Italy and Spain.

Sequencing was performed with immunoSEQ multiplex PCR; in TCRdb, only in-frame clones are kept and a portion is missing. The sample contains 470,000 or so clones, 75% to 90% of which appear only once. This clonotype was obtained from a human donor in a cohort sampled during active COVID-19. The sequenced sample was peripheral blood.

CDR3 in DNA: TGTGCCAGCCGGAGGACAGGGGATACCGGGGAGCTGTTTTTT. Translation: CASRRTGDTGELFF. V gene TRBV19 combines with J gene TRBJ2-2; 9 nucleotides match TRBD1. The V and J ends lost 9 bases and 5 bases, in that order; junction bases with no gene match: 7. This CDR3 is built from 14 residues. CDR1 and CDR2 from the germline V gene are LNHDA and SQIVND (reference sequence).